This T cell receptor beta chain was profiled in a study of PD-1 blockade in classical Hodgkin lymphoma. Study-wide results and limits: By C4D1, diversity of CD4+ TCRs had risen significantly, whereas that of CD8+ TCRs had not. It was reported that newly diagnosed patients had less baseline TCR diversity than healthy donors. Complete responders had baseline diversity similar to newly diagnosed patients.

J gave up 6 bases and V 3 bases, and 11 bases lay outside the gene matches. Per germline, CDR1 KGHSH and CDR2 LQKENI. This CDR3 spans 18 amino acids. Relapse after autologous stem cell transplantation occurred in every patient, and brentuximab vedotin exposure varied. TCRdb's table, derived via immunoSEQ multiplex PCR, lists solely in-frame clones and lacks some. The sample carries fewer than 20,000 clones, about four fifths recorded once. This clone is medium-sized by share. Its cognate antigen is unknown. The sequencing used peripheral blood mononuclear cells (PBMCs), collected at baseline. This clonotype was obtained from a human donor with classical Hodgkin lymphoma. V gene TRBV18 combines with J gene TRBJ1-6, with 10 bases aligning to TRBD1. The chain's CDR3 is CASSPLRQGAGGNSPLHF. CDR3 nucleotides: TGTGCCAGCTCACCTTTACGACAGGGGGCAGGCGGTAATTCACCCCTCCACTTT.